The rows below give T cell receptor beta chains drawn from one sample of a study of T cells after yellow fever vaccination. Using its own MiXCR run on the 5' RACE reads, TCRdb lists one record per CDR3 protein. The repertoire holds 130,000 or so distinct CDR3 sequences, 15% seen once, with roughly 41% in the top ten. The sequencing here drew on CD8+ T cells sorted from PBMCs, taken 5 days after the yellow fever booster vaccination. Receptors were obtained from a young man who received the YFV17D yellow fever vaccine. Both conserved end residues are part of each CDR3. D genes are given only for firm matches. A clone size is listed for some rows: how often the clone was seen (once, few, many), or a class if it is expanded.

V gene	J gene	D gene	clone size	CDR3 DNA	CDR3 protein
TRBV5-1	TRBJ2-7	TRBD1	few	TGCGCCAGCAGCTTTGGCGGACAGGGTCTTCACGAGCAGTACTTC	CASSFGGQGLHEQYF
TRBV12-3/TRBV12-4	TRBJ1-4	TRBD1	few	TGTGCCAGCAGTTTTGGCATGGAGGGGACAGGCAAAAAACTGTTTTTT	CASSFGMEGTGKKLFF
TRBV4-1	TRBJ2-1	TRBD2	-	TGCGCCAGCAGCCAGAGGACTAGCGGGGGGGCCTCTTCTAATGAGCAGTTCTTC	CASSQRTSGGASSNEQFF
TRBV10-3	TRBJ2-3	-	-	TGTGCCATCAGCCCACGTGAAAGCACAGATACGCAGTATTTT	CAISPRESTDTQYF
TRBV15	TRBJ2-7	-	-	TGTGCCACCAGCAGTGAAATGACCGGGAGTTCCTACGAGCAGTACTTC	CATSSEMTGSSYEQYF
TRBV6-2/TRBV6-3	TRBJ1-5	-	-	TGTGCCAGCAGTTTTAGGACAGACGGAGGGAGCAATCAGCCCCAGCATTTT	CASSFRTDGGSNQPQHF
TRBV4-3	TRBJ2-3	TRBD2	few	TGCGCCAGCAGCCAAGAGTGGCTAGCGGGGAACACAGATACGCAGTATTTT	CASSQEWLAGNTDTQYF
TRBV6-2/TRBV6-3	TRBJ2-7	TRBD1	few	TGTGCCAGCACCCGACAGGGGTTCTACGAGCAGTACTTC	CASTRQGFYEQYF
TRBV29-1	TRBJ2-5	-	-	TGCAGCGTTGTGGGAAGATCAGAGACCCAGTACTTC	CSVVGRSETQYF
TRBV7-2	TRBJ1-2	-	-	TGTGCCAGCAGCCCCCAGGAATCCGATGGCTACACCTTC	CASSPQESDGYTF
TRBV12-3/TRBV12-4	TRBJ2-7	TRBD1	many	TGTGCCAGCAGGGTGGGACAGGGTTCCTACGAGCAGTACTTC	CASRVGQGSYEQYF
TRBV5-1	TRBJ1-2	TRBD1	few	TGCGCCAGCAGCCCACAACCGGGACAGTCGAATTATGGCTACACCTTC	CASSPQPGQSNYGYTF
TRBV6-5	TRBJ2-3	-	few	TGTGCCAGCAGTTACACAGGGATTCTAGATACGCAGTATTTT	CASSYTGILDTQYF
TRBV6-2/TRBV6-3	TRBJ2-1	-	few	TGTGCCAGCAGTTGGAGGGGCGATGAGCAGTTCTTC	CASSWRGDEQFF
TRBV7-6	TRBJ2-3	-	few	TGTGCCAGCAGCTTAGGAGGCCCCACAGATACGCAGTATTTT	CASSLGGPTDTQYF
TRBV7-6	TRBJ2-5	-	-	TGTGCCAGCCGGCTGGTTACAGAGACCCAGTACTTC	CASRLVTETQYF
TRBV5-6	TRBJ1-1	TRBD1	-	TGTGCCAGCAGCTGGACGGGGCAGGGGGCATGGAACACTGAAGCTTTCTTT	CASSWTGQGAWNTEAFF
TRBV9	TRBJ1-1	-	few	TGTGCCAGCAGCGTAGAAGGAGTGAACACTGAAGCTTTCTTT	CASSVEGVNTEAFF
TRBV5-1	TRBJ2-2	-	many	TGCGCCAGCAGCTCGAACGGGGCTAACGCGAACACCGGGGAGCTGTTTTTT	CASSSNGANANTGELFF
TRBV7-9	TRBJ2-6	-	few	TGTGCCAGCAGCCCCCTTTGGACCGCATCCTCTGGGGCCAACGTCCTGACTTTC	CASSPLWTASSGANVLTF
TRBV6-1	TRBJ2-2	-	-	TGTGCCAGCAGTGATAGCTGGGCTGGACCCGGGGAGCTGTTTTTT	CASSDSWAGPGELFF
TRBV7-9	TRBJ2-1	-	few	TGTGCCAGCAGCTTAGTGGGGGGGCGGAATAATGAGCAGTTCTTC	CASSLVGGRNNEQFF
TRBV6-2/TRBV6-3	TRBJ1-1	-	-	TGTGCCAGCAGTTACTCTGCGACAGAAGTGAACACTGAAGCTTTCTTT	CASSYSATEVNTEAFF
TRBV27	TRBJ2-7	-	few	TGTGCCAGCAGTTCGCGTTGGGGCCACGTCGCTTACGAGCAGTACTTC	CASSSRWGHVAYEQYF
TRBV27	TRBJ1-1	TRBD1	-	TGTGCCAGCAGTTTAGCAGGGGGCGCGTATGCTTTCTTT	CASSLAGGAYAFF
TRBV6-5	TRBJ2-5	-	few	TGTGCCAGCAGCCGGGCCCCAGGGGCCGAGACCCAGTACTTC	CASSRAPGAETQYF
TRBV20-1	TRBJ2-1	TRBD2	few	TGCAGTGCCACGACGGGGATTTCGCTAGCGGGGGGCCATCCGAATGAGCAGTTCTTC	CSATTGISLAGGHPNEQFF
TRBV18	TRBJ2-1	-	-	TGTGCCATGCCCGTCACTAGCAAGGAGGGGAATGAGCAGTTCTTC	CAMPVTSKEGNEQFF
TRBV4-1	TRBJ2-2	-	few	TGCGCCAGCAGCCAAGCGACGGGAATAAAAACCGGGGAGCTGTTTTTT	CASSQATGIKTGELFF
TRBV24-1	TRBJ2-5	-	many	TGTGCCACCAGTAAGGCCGGGGAAGAGACCCAGTACTTC	CATSKAGEETQYF
TRBV7-8	TRBJ2-7	TRBD1	-	TGTGCCAGCAGCTTAGGACAGGGTCTATACGAGCAGTACTTC	CASSLGQGLYEQYF
TRBV30	TRBJ1-1	-	-	TGTGCCTGGAGTAGGGCCCGTGAAGCTTTCTTT	CAWSRAREAFF
TRBV27	TRBJ1-5	-	-	TGTGCCAGCAGAACTAGGGGTATTAATCAGCCCCAGCATTTT	CASRTRGINQPQHF
TRBV5-4	TRBJ2-7	TRBD1	few	TGTGCCAGCAGCTTGAGGGGACAGAGACCTTCCTACGAGCAGTACTTC	CASSLRGQRPSYEQYF
TRBV7-3	TRBJ2-5	-	-	TGTGCCAGCAGCTTAGAGGCAGGGTATGGCGAGACCCAGTACTTC	CASSLEAGYGETQYF
TRBV7-3	TRBJ1-4	TRBD1	few	TGTGCCAGCAGCTCTAAAGGGAGAAGACAGGGGATTTATGAAAAACTGTTTTTT	CASSSKGRRQGIYEKLFF
TRBV15	TRBJ1-5	-	-	TGTGCCACAGCGGACAGTAGGAATCAGCCCCAGCATTTT	CATADSRNQPQHF